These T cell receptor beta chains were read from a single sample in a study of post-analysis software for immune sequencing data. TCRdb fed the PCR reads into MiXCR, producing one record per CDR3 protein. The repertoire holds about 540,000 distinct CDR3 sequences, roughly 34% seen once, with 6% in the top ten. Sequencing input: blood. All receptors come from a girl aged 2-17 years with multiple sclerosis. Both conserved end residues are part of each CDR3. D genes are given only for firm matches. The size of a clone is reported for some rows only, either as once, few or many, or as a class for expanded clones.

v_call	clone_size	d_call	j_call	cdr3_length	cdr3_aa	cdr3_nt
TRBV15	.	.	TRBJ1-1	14	CATAPVGRPLEAFF	TGTGCCACCGCCCCCGTAGGGCGTCCACTTGAAGCTTTCTTT
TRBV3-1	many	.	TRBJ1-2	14	CASSPSTGGYGYTF	TGTGCCAGCAGCCCATCGACGGGGGGTTATGGCTACACCTTC
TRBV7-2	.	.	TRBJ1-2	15	CASSLGPGDNYGYTF	TGTGCCAGCAGCCTTGGACCTGGGGATAACTATGGCTACACCTTC
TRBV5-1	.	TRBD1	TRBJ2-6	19	CASKLSLGTGVSGANVLTF	TGCGCCAGCAAGCTATCCTTAGGGACAGGGGTCTCTGGGGCCAACGTCCTGACTTTC
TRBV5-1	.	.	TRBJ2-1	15	CASSLRTETYNEQFF	TGCGCCAGCAGCTTGAGGACAGAAACCTACAATGAGCAGTTCTTC
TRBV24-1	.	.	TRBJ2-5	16	CATSDPKGWGPETQYF	TGTGCCACCAGTGATCCGAAGGGTTGGGGGCCGGAGACCCAGTACTTC
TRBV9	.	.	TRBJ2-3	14	CASSVAPGTDTQYF	TGTGCCAGCAGCGTAGCTCCAGGCACAGATACGCAGTATTTT
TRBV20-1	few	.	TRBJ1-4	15	CSASFDRFRNEKLFF	TGCAGTGCTAGCTTCGACAGGTTCCGGAATGAAAAACTGTTTTTT
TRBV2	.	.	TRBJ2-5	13	CASSGALGETQYF	TGTGCCAGCAGTGGTGCGCTGGGGGAGACCCAGTACTTC
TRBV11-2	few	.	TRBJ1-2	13	CASSHPGVQGYTF	TGTGCCAGCAGTCACCCAGGGGTTCAAGGCTACACCTTC
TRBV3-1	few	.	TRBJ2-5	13	CASSQESPETQYF	TGTGCCAGCAGCCAAGAGTCGCCGGAGACCCAGTACTTC
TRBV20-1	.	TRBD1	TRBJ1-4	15	CSARDNRQGMGKLFF	TGCAGTGCTAGAGATAACAGACAGGGGATGGGAAAACTGTTTTTT
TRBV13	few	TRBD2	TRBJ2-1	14	CASSEEAGGGEQFF	TGTGCCAGCAGCGAGGAAGCGGGGGGTGGTGAGCAGTTCTTC
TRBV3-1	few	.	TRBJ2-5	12	CASSQDPATQYF	TGTGCCAGCAGCCAAGATCCGGCGACCCAGTACTTC
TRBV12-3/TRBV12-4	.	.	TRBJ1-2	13	CASSLLGPTGYTF	TGTGCCAGCAGTTTACTCGGGCCTACTGGCTACACCTTC
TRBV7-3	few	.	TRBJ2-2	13	CASSSTGTGELFF	TGTGCCAGCAGCTCGACAGGAACCGGGGAGCTGTTTTTT
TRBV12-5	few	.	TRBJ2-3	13	CASGLAPQDTQYF	TGTGCTAGTGGTTTGGCTCCCCAAGATACGCAGTATTTT
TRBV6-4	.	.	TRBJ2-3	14	CASSEAGPWDTQYF	TGTGCCAGCAGTGAGGCGGGGCCGTGGGATACGCAGTATTTT
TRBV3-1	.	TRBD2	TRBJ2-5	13	CASGTTPGSTQYF	TGTGCCAGCGGGACTACTCCGGGTTCGACCCAGTACTTC
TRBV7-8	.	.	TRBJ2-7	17	CASSLAVWDTSSYEQYF	TGTGCCAGCAGCTTAGCGGTCTGGGATACGAGCTCCTACGAGCAGTACTTC
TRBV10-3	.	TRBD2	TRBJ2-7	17	CAISPGPPAGDRYEQYF	TGTGCCATCAGCCCTGGGCCCCCAGCGGGGGACCGCTACGAGCAGTACTTC
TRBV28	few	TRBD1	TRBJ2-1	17	CASRPQEGRGRYNEQFF	TGTGCCAGCAGACCCCAGGAGGGCAGGGGGCGGTACAATGAGCAGTTCTTC
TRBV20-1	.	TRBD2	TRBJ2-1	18	CSAREWGLASSSYNEQFF	TGCAGTGCTAGAGAGTGGGGACTAGCGTCGAGCTCCTACAATGAGCAGTTCTTC
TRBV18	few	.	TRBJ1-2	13	CASSPESNYGYTF	TGTGCCAGCTCACCCGAGTCTAACTATGGCTACACCTTC
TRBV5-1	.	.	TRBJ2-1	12	CAGSLGWNEQFF	TGCGCCGGCAGCCTGGGGTGGAATGAGCAGTTCTTC
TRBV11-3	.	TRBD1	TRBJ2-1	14	CASSPRQGAGEQFF	TGTGCCAGCAGCCCTCGACAGGGAGCAGGTGAGCAGTTCTTC
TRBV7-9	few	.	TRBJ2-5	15	CASSPPGAGEETQYF	TGTGCCAGCAGCCCACCCGGGGCCGGGGAAGAGACCCAGTACTTC
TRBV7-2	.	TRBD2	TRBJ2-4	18	CASSPNTGTSVAKNIQYF	TGTGCCAGCAGTCCCAATACCGGGACTAGCGTTGCCAAAAACATTCAGTACTTC
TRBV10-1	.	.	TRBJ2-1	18	CASSESTVRGGPVDEQFF	TGCGCCAGCAGTGAGTCGACCGTGAGGGGGGGCCCTGTGGATGAGCAGTTCTTC
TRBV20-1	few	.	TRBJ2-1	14	CSAAKGSSYNEQFF	TGCAGTGCTGCGAAGGGTAGCTCCTACAATGAGCAGTTCTTC
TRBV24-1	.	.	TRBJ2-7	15	CATSVQGDSYNEQYF	TGTGCCACCAGTGTCCAGGGCGACTCCTACAATGAGCAGTACTTC
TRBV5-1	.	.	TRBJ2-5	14	CASSRPAGQETQYF	TGCGCCAGCAGCCGCCCGGCAGGGCAAGAGACCCAGTACTTC
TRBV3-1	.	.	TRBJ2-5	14	CASRERWDQETQYF	TGTGCCAGCAGAGAGAGATGGGACCAAGAGACCCAGTACTTC
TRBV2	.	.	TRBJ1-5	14	CASSEVGGNQPQHF	TGTGCCAGCAGTGAAGTTGGAGGGAATCAGCCCCAGCATTTT
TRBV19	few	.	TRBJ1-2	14	CASSIPGSNYGYTF	TGTGCCAGTAGTATCCCCGGCAGCAACTATGGCTACACCTTC
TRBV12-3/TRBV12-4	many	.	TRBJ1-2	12	CASSFRAYGYTF	TGTGCCAGCAGTTTCCGTGCTTATGGCTACACCTTC
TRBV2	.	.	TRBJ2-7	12	CGASDRSYEQYF	TGTGGCGCCAGCGACAGAAGCTACGAGCAGTACTTC
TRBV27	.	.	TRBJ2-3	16	CASSPPRLRGKDTQYF	TGTGCCAGCAGCCCACCAAGACTTAGGGGAAAAGATACGCAGTATTTT
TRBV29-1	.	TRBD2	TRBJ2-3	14	CSVYGGASSDTQYF	TGCAGCGTCTACGGGGGGGCCTCTTCAGATACGCAGTATTTT
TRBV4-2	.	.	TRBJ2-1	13	CASSQESQDRQFF	TGTGCCAGCAGCCAAGAGTCCCAGGATCGGCAGTTCTTC
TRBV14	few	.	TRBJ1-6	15	CASSQNRGGGSPLHF	TGTGCCAGCAGCCAAAACAGAGGCGGGGGTTCACCCCTCCACTTT
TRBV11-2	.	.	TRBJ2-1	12	CASSFYRGEQFF	TGTGCCAGCAGCTTCTACCGGGGTGAGCAGTTCTTC
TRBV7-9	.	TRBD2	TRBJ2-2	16	CASSLMRGRNTGELFF	TGTGCCAGCAGCTTAATGCGGGGGAGGAACACCGGGGAGCTGTTTTTT
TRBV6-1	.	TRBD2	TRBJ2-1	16	CASSRRDGLAMHEQFF	TGTGCCAGCAGTCGAAGGGACGGACTAGCAATGCATGAGCAGTTCTTC
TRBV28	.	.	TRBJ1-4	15	CASSPVPGSLLKLFF	TGTGCCAGCAGTCCTGTCCCGGGCTCGCTTTTAAAACTGTTTTTT
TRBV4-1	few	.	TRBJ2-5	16	CASSPLYGGIGETQYF	TGCGCCAGCAGCCCCCTATATGGTGGGATAGGCGAGACCCAGTACTTC
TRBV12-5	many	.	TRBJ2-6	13	CASGRSGANVLTF	TGTGCTAGTGGACGTTCTGGGGCCAACGTCCTGACTTTC
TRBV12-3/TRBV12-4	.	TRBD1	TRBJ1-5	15	CASSLGGQGNQPQHF	TGTGCCAGCAGCCTTGGCGGACAGGGGAATCAGCCCCAGCATTTT
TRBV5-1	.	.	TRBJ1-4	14	CASSLRERGEKLFF	TGCGCCAGCAGCTTGAGGGAAAGGGGTGAAAAACTGTTTTTT
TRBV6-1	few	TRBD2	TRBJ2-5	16	CASSEVSGGLSETQYF	TGTGCCAGCAGTGAGGTCTCGGGGGGGCTAAGTGAGACCCAGTACTTC
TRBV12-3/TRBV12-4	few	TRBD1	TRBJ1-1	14	CASRGGTGVSEAFF	TGTGCCAGCAGGGGGGGGACAGGGGTATCTGAAGCTTTCTTT
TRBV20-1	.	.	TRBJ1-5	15	CSAHPAGRSNQPQHF	TGCAGTGCTCATCCGGCAGGGAGGTCCAATCAGCCCCAGCATTTT
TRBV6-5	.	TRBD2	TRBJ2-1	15	CAGSPGGDYYNEQFF	TGTGCCGGCAGCCCGGGGGGGGACTACTACAATGAGCAGTTCTTC
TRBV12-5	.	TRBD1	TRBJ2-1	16	CASGSRVQGARNEQFF	TGTGCTAGTGGTAGCCGTGTACAGGGGGCGAGGAATGAGCAGTTCTTC
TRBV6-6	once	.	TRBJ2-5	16	CASSYRGGGLGETQYF	TGTGCCAGCAGTTATAGGGGGGGGGGCCTGGGAGAGACCCAGTACTTC
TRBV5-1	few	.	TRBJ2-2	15	CASSFRDLYTGELFF	TGCGCCAGCAGTTTCCGGGACCTATACACCGGGGAGCTGTTTTTT
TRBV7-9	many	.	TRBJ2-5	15	CASSLLPGVGETQYF	TGTGCCAGCAGCTTATTGCCGGGGGTCGGAGAGACCCAGTACTTC
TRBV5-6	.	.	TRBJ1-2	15	CASSLVPDRCYGYTF	TGTGCCAGCAGCTTGGTCCCGGACAGATGCTATGGCTACACCTTC